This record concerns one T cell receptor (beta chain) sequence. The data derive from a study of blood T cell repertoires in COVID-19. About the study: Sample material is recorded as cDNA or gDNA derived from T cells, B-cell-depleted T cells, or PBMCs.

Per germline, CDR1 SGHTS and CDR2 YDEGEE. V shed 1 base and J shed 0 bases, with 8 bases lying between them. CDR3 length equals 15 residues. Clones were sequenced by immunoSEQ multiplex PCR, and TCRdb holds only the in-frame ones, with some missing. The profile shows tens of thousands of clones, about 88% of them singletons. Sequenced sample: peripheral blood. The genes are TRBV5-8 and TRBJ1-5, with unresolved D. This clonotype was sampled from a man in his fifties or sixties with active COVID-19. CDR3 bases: TGTGCCAGCAGCTTGACAGAGTATAGCAATCAGCCCCAGCATTTT. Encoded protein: CASSLTEYSNQPQHF.